This T cell receptor (beta chain) originates from a study of identical twins. Notes on this clonotype: Its cognate antigen is unknown.

Whole-study findings and limits: Invariant cells of the MAIT and iNKT types might have partly distorted the zero-insertion analyses.

Germline lookup yields CDR1 DFQATT and CDR2 SNEGSKA (reference sequence). The CDR3 is made up of 14 amino acids. Template switching created a universal primer site, and the cDNA included unique molecular identifiers. TCRdb processed the 5' RACE reads anew with MiXCR; each CDR3 protein has one entry. Of roughly 1,500,000 distinct CDR3 sequences listed, under 35% are singletons. No donor was unhealthy or non-Caucasian. The rearrangement links TRBV20-1 to TRBJ2-1; TRBD1 or TRBD2 may be the D gene (6 bases each). The J call may be in error: the DNA end matches TRBJ2-7 better. The sequence was collected from a newborn girl in good health. The specimen sequenced was cord blood. CDR3 nucleotide sequence: TGCAGTGCTAGTCGGGGGCCTAAATACAATGAGCAGTACTTC. As protein: CSASRGPKYNEQYF.